This is a list of T cell receptor beta chains from one sample in a study of shared clonotypes between healthy human individuals. Measured with immunoSEQ multiplex PCR; TCRdb has only the in-frame clones, and not every one. The sample lists around 750,000 clones, approximately 79% occurring once. The sequencing input was memory CD4+ T cells sorted from blood. The source is a woman in her 30s in good health. The CDR3 runs from the conserved cysteine through the conserved F or W. A D gene is named only where the DNA matches it firmly. Clone size, where shown, is once, few, many, or a class for clones that have expanded.

TRBV10-3,TRBJ1-2,-,-,CAISEMVGYGYTF,TGTGCCATCAGTGAGATGGTCGGCTATGGCTACACCTTC
TRBV28,TRBJ1-5,few,-,CASSSYRDLAQPQHF,TGTGCCAGCAGTTCATACAGGGACCTAGCACAGCCCCAGCATTTT
TRBV4-1,TRBJ2-5,-,-,CASSQDSGGWGYQETQYF,TGCGCCAGCAGCCAAGATTCCGGGGGATGGGGGTACCAAGAGACCCAGTACTTC
TRBV4-2,TRBJ2-2,-,-,CASSQVASTGELFF,TGTGCCAGCAGCCAAGTCGCAAGCACCGGGGAGCTGTTTTTT
TRBV25-1,TRBJ2-1,few,-,CASRTVGGEQFF,TGTGCCAGCAGGACAGTTGGGGGAGAGCAGTTCTTC
TRBV5-1,TRBJ2-2,-,-,CASSFTADTRDTGELFF,TGCGCCAGCAGCTTTACCGCAGACACGCGAGACACCGGGGAGCTGTTTTTT
TRBV6-1,TRBJ2-5,-,-,CASSAQQETQYF,TGTGCCAGCAGTGCACAACAAGAGACCCAGTACTTC
TRBV5-1,TRBJ2-5,-,-,CASSLEGRGHETQYF,TGCGCCAGCAGCTTGGAGGGGCGCGGACATGAGACCCAGTACTTC
TRBV7-2,TRBJ2-1,-,TRBD2,CASSFRASGYYNEQFF,TGTGCCAGCAGCTTTAGAGCTAGCGGATACTACAATGAGCAGTTCTTC
TRBV14,TRBJ1-1,-,-,CASSQDGAGEAFF,TGTGCCAGCAGCCAAGATGGGGCAGGGGAAGCTTTCTTT
TRBV7-9,TRBJ2-1,-,TRBD1,CASRPGQGPSYNEQFF,TGTGCCAGCAGACCGGGACAGGGGCCCTCCTACAATGAGCAGTTCTTC
TRBV6-5,TRBJ1-5,-,-,CASRLGQSSNQPQHF,TGTGCCAGCAGGTTAGGGCAGTCTAGCAATCAGCCCCAGCATTTT
TRBV7-2,TRBJ1-5,-,-,CASSPAVGSHQPQHF,TGTGCCAGCAGTCCAGCAGTCGGGTCCCATCAGCCCCAGCATTTT
TRBV19,TRBJ1-2,-,-,CASTRTHKQGDHYGYTF,TGTGCCAGTACCCGAACGCATAAACAGGGAGATCACTATGGCTACACCTTC
TRBV20-1,TRBJ2-7,-,-,CSISPGYEQYF,TGCAGTATTTCCCCGGGGTACGAGCAGTACTTC
TRBV19,TRBJ2-7,-,-,CASSGKGRNEQYF,TGTGCCAGTAGCGGAAAAGGCCGAAACGAGCAGTACTTC
TRBV28,TRBJ1-3,once,TRBD1,CASTEGGPGNTIYF,TGTGCCAGCACCGAAGGGGGCCCTGGAAACACCATATATTTT
TRBV2,TRBJ2-1,-,TRBD2,CASSEVAGGSEQFF,TGTGCCAGCAGTGAGGTAGCGGGAGGGAGTGAGCAGTTCTTC
TRBV6-5,TRBJ2-6,-,-,CASSYVGAGANVLTF,TGTGCCAGCAGTTACGTGGGAGCTGGGGCCAACGTCCTGACTTTC
TRBV5-1,TRBJ2-7,-,TRBD2,CASSAGTIHSYEQYF,TGCGCCAGCAGCGCCGGGACTATCCACTCCTACGAGCAGTACTTC
TRBV28,TRBJ1-5,once,TRBD1,CASSYRDRALFSNQPQHF,TGTGCCAGCAGCTACCGGGACAGGGCTCTATTTAGCAATCAGCCCCAGCATTTT
TRBV15,TRBJ2-7,-,-,CATSRESGGTYEQYF,TGTGCCACCAGCAGAGAGAGCGGAGGGACCTACGAGCAGTACTTC
TRBV30,TRBJ2-1,-,-,CAWSRLVAGTNEQFF,TGTGCCTGGAGCCGTTTGGTGGCAGGGACGAATGAGCAGTTCTTC
TRBV7-8,TRBJ2-1,-,TRBD2,CASSPFRGGNEQFF,TGTGCCAGCAGCCCCTTCCGGGGGGGGAATGAGCAGTTCTTC
TRBV5-4,TRBJ2-7,-,-,CASSPKGGDAYEQYF,TGTGCCAGCAGCCCCAAAGGGGGAGACGCCTACGAGCAGTACTTC
TRBV11-2,TRBJ2-2,-,-,CASSLDISVPTGELFF,TGTGCCAGCAGCTTAGATATATCTGTTCCAACCGGGGAGCTGTTTTTT
TRBV2,TRBJ1-1,few,-,CASSVHQYTEAFF,TGTGCCAGCAGTGTACACCAATACACTGAAGCTTTCTTT
TRBV18,TRBJ2-7,-,-,CASSPRQGTYEQYF,TGTGCCAGCTCACCAAGGCAGGGTACCTACGAGCAGTACTTC
TRBV20-1,TRBJ2-3,-,TRBD2,CSASGASGTAF,TGCAGTGCTAGTGGGGCTAGCGGGACAGCTTTT
TRBV19,TRBJ1-5,-,TRBD1,CASTSLGGQLIQPQHF,TGTGCCAGTACCTCGTTGGGGGGACAGTTGATTCAGCCCCAGCATTTT
TRBV27,TRBJ1-2,-,-,CASSLSSGTGGYTF,TGTGCCAGCAGTTTATCGTCGGGCACAGGTGGCTACACCTTC
TRBV18,TRBJ2-4,-,-,CASSPPGPAKNIQYF,TGTGCCAGCTCACCACCAGGACCAGCCAAAAACATTCAGTACTTC
TRBV4-1,TRBJ1-2,-,TRBD1,CASSQGTGGESGGYTF,TGCGCCAGCAGCCAAGGGACAGGGGGTGAGTCGGGTGGCTACACCTTC
TRBV5-1,TRBJ2-5,few,-,CASSVIQGGQETQYF,TGCGCCAGCAGCGTCATACAGGGAGGACAAGAGACCCAGTACTTC
TRBV27,TRBJ2-2,-,-,CASSRKGLPSGELFF,TGTGCCAGCAGTAGGAAGGGACTCCCCAGCGGGGAGCTGTTTTTT
TRBV5-1,TRBJ2-3,-,TRBD2,CASSRNLAGDTDTQYF,TGCGCCAGCAGCCGGAACCTAGCGGGGGACACAGATACGCAGTATTTT
TRBV29-1,TRBJ2-1,once,TRBD2,CSVVRLAGTYNEQFF,TGCAGCGTTGTTCGACTAGCGGGAACCTACAATGAGCAGTTCTTC
TRBV28,TRBJ2-7,-,-,CASNYALWGEQYF,TGTGCCAGCAACTACGCGTTGTGGGGGGAGCAGTACTTC
TRBV28,TRBJ2-7,-,-,CASSLGSSYEQYF,TGTGCCAGCAGTTTAGGGTCCTCCTACGAGCAGTACTTC
TRBV7-6,TRBJ2-7,-,TRBD2,CASTPIAGSSYEQYF,TGTGCCAGCACCCCGATAGCGGGTTCAAGTTACGAGCAGTACTTC
TRBV19,TRBJ1-2,-,-,CASSIRRGSYGYTF,TGTGCCAGTAGTATCCGGAGGGGCAGCTATGGCTACACCTTC
TRBV28,TRBJ1-2,-,TRBD1,CASSLWKPSGTADGYTF,TGTGCCAGCAGTTTATGGAAACCGAGCGGGACAGCCGATGGCTACACCTTC